Below are 26 T cell receptor beta chains sequenced from a single sample in a study of T-cell reconstitution after alpha-beta-depleted transplantation in children. Unique molecular identifiers were built into the TCRbeta library. TCRdb independently ran MiXCR on the PCR reads; one entry per CDR3 protein. The table includes more than 550,000 distinct CDR3 sequences, under 12% detected once. The sequenced sample was PBMCs from the stem cell graft donor, obtained from the stem cell graft. These receptors were taken from a human donor who donated a stem cell graft to a child with acute myeloid leukemia.

This clonotype was seen repeatedly, ten times or more. V gene TRBV7-6 combines with J gene TRBJ1-1; a weak D match, TRBD1 (5 bases). V was clipped by 5 bases and J by 4 bases, with 14 bases between them. In germline, CDR1 is SGHVS, CDR2 FNYEAQ. This CDR3 spans 14 amino acids. The CDR3 nucleotides are TGTGCCAGCAGCATAGGGTCACAGGTCACTGAAGCTTTCTTT. Residues: CASSIGSQVTEAFF.

Many counts were recorded for this clonotype. The genes are TRBV12-3 or TRBV12-4 and TRBJ1-6, with D perhaps TRBD1 (5 bases). The CDR3 extends over 13 amino acids. Between the trimmed V and J ends, which lost 1 base and 8 bases, there was a span of 6 bases. DNA for the CDR3: TGTGCCAGCAGTTTAGGGGGCGATTCACCCCTCCACTTT. This codes for CASSLGGDSPLHF.

The table lists this clonotype with many counts. The chain recombines TRBV30 with TRBJ2-1; no firm D call. Germline V gene sequence: CDR1 GTSNPN, CDR2 SVGIG (reference sequence). CDR3 length: 14 residues. Trimming shortened V by 3 bases and J by 1 base, and 10 bases separated the two germline ends. The CDR3 coding sequence is TGTGCCTGGAGGCAGGTGGGTTCCTACAATGAGCAGTTCTTC. Amino acid sequence: CAWRQVGSYNEQFF.

The rearrangement links TRBV7-8 to TRBJ2-2, with 9 bases aligning to TRBD2. Trimming at V came to 1 base and at J to 4 bases, leaving 4 bases not matched to a gene. The CDR3 runs 16 residues. CDR1 and CDR2 (germline): SGHVS, FQNEAQ. CDR3 in amino acids: CASSLDSGSGTGELFF. The CDR3 DNA reads as TGTGCCAGCAGCTTAGATAGCGGGAGCGGCACCGGGGAGCTGTTTTTT.

Ten or more counts support this clonotype. The V and J genes are TRBV6-5 and TRBJ2-5, with TRBD2 identical over 8 bases. Germline CDR1 is MNHEY and CDR2 is SVGAGI. This CDR3 contains 15 residues. Trimming took 2 bases from V and 2 from J; bases not matched to a gene: 4. The CDR3 DNA reads TGTGCCAGCAGTTACGGAGCGGGAGTTCAAGAGACCCAGTACTTC. It is translated as CASSYGAGVQETQYF.

This clonotype occurred a few times. The rearrangement joins TRBV7-9 to TRBJ2-2; D gene unclear. The CDR3 sequence is 13 residues long. In germline, CDR1 is SEHNR, CDR2 FQNEAQ (reference sequence). Between the trimmed V and J ends, which lost 5 bases and 3 bases, there was a span of 7 bases. CDR3 nucleotides: TGTGCCAGCAGCCTCCTTGACACCGGGGAGCTGTTTTTT. Amino acids: CASSLLDTGELFF. The full variable domain, completed using reference TRBV7-9 and TRBJ2-2, is DTGVSQNPRHKITKRGQNVTFRCDPISEHNRLYWYRQTLGQGPEFLTYFQNEAQLEKSRLLSDRFSAERPKGSFSTLEIQRTEQGDSAMYLCASSLLDTGELFFGEGSRLTVL.

This chain connects TRBV20-1 to TRBJ2-7; no firm D call. The V gene's germline CDR1 is DFQATT and CDR2 SNEGSKA (reference sequence). V lost 3 bases, J lost 0 bases, and 12 bases lay in between. The CDR3 extends over 14 amino acids. The CDR3 protein is CSASPDIPSYEQYF. The CDR3 DNA follows: TGCAGTGCTAGTCCCGACATACCCTCCTACGAGCAGTACTTC.

In this sample, this clonotype turned up a few times. The chain recombines TRBV15 with TRBJ2-1; D remains ambiguous. The CDR3 consists of 15 residues. Germline V gives CDR1 LNHNV, CDR2 YYDKDF (reference sequence). The V end lost 0 bases, the J end lost 6 bases, and 12 bases lay between the germline ends. In DNA form, the CDR3 reads TGTGCCACCAGCAGAGAAGTCCTCAAGGGCAATGAGCAGTTCTTC. It specifies CATSREVLKGNEQFF.

This clonotype was recorded many times. The chain links TRBV7-2 to TRBJ2-3; TRBD2 matches 8 bases. V shed 5 bases, J shed 0 bases, and the junction held 4 bases outside the gene matches. Germline V lookup: CDR1 SGHTA, CDR2 FQGNSA. There are 15 residues in the CDR3. CDR3 sequence reads: CASSIPSGSTDTQYF. The CDR3 DNA sequence: TGTGCCAGCAGCATCCCTAGCGGGAGCACAGATACGCAGTATTTT.

The chain links TRBV25-1 to TRBJ2-7; 7 nucleotides align to TRBD2. The CDR3 totals 13 residues. Germline trimming cut 6 bases from V and 2 bases from J; bases unmatched to any gene: 4. CDR1 MGHDK and CDR2 SYGVNS come from the germline V gene. In DNA, the CDR3 is TGTGCCAGCAGGATGGGGGGGACCTACGAGCAGTACTTC. Translated, it gives CASRMGGTYEQYF.

This clonotype was counted ten times or more. V is TRBV12-3 or TRBV12-4 and J is TRBJ2-1; D is uncertain. The V end was cut by 1 base, the J end by 13 bases, with 8 bases between. The CDR3 spans 11 residues. The DNA of the CDR3 is TGTGCCAGCAGTTTAGAGGCCCTCCAGTTCTTC. Its protein is CASSLEALQFF.

This clonotype has a count of ten or more. The rearrangement uses TRBV3-1 and TRBJ2-1; D gene uncertain. The CDR3 is 12 amino acids. Trimming left V 2 bases short and J 10 bases short, with 9 bases between. Per the germline V gene, CDR1 is LGHDT and CDR2 is YNNKEL (reference sequence). The CDR3 loop is CASSQPQREQFF. Here the CDR3 DNA reads TGTGCCAGCAGCCAACCTCAGCGAGAGCAGTTCTTC.

This clonotype was observed at least ten times. The J gene is TRBJ2-2, the V gene TRBV4-2; 7 bases align to TRBD2. Germline loops: CDR1 LGHNA, CDR2 YNFKEQ. There are 14 residues in the CDR3. Trimming cost V 2 bases and J 6 bases; bases outside gene matches: 3. CDR3 in DNA: TGTGCCAGCAGCCAAACGACTAGCCCCGGGGAGCTGTTTTTT. Its translation is CASSQTTSPGELFF.

This clonotype was seen more than once but under ten times. This chain joins TRBV12-3 or TRBV12-4 and TRBJ1-4; tentative D call: TRBD1 (5 bases). Trimming shortened V by 6 bases and J by 7 bases, and 15 bases separated the two germline ends. The length of the CDR3 is 14 residues. CDR3 bases: TGTGCCAGCAGCCCTCAGGGACTAGTTGAAAAACTGTTTTTT. It yields the protein CASSPQGLVEKLFF.

This clonotype was counted between two and nine times. The V call is TRBV11-2, the J call TRBJ2-7; the match to TRBD1 covers 9 bases. Germline values: CDR1 SGHAT, CDR2 FQNNGV. The CDR3 spans 18 residues. V gave up 5 bases and J gave up 1 base; unmatched junction bases: 15. The CDR3 loop reads CASSLTHSSGTGSYEQYF. The CDR3 bases are TGTGCCAGCAGCCTCACCCACTCTTCCGGGACAGGGTCCTACGAGCAGTACTTC.

The chain uses TRBV3-1 and TRBJ2-1, with D hard to call. CDR3 size: 12 residues. The germline V and J ends were trimmed by 1 base and 11 bases, with 9 bases remaining between them. Germline values: CDR1 LGHDT, CDR2 YNNKEL (reference sequence). CDR3 in DNA: TGTGCCAGCAGCCAAGGTGATGGGCAGCAGTTCTTC. Its translation is CASSQGDGQQFF.

The chain couples TRBV29-1 to TRBJ2-7; D gene ambiguous. This CDR3 comprises 16 residues. V shed 4 bases and J shed 5 bases, with 24 bases lying between them. Per germline, CDR1 SQVTM and CDR2 ANQGSEA. Written as DNA, the CDR3 is TGCAGCGTTGCCCCCCGTTGGGATACGCTCAGCAACGAGCAGTACTTC. Its protein is CSVAPRWDTLSNEQYF.

This clonotype was counted at least ten times. V usage is TRBV7-2 and J usage is TRBJ2-1; D is ambiguous. V was clipped by 1 base and J by 10 bases, with 11 bases between them. CDR1 SGHTA and CDR2 FQGNSA come from the germline V gene. CDR3 length: 13 residues. Written as DNA, the CDR3 is TGTGCCAGCAGCTTAGGGGGTTTTCGAGAGCAGTTCTTC. Translation: CASSLGGFREQFF. The full variable domain, in which reference TRBV7-2 and TRBJ2-1 provide the parts outside the CDR3, is GAGVSQSPSNKVTEKGKDVELRCDPISGHTALYWYRQSLGQGLEFLIYFQGNSAPDKSGLPSDRFSAERTGGSVSTLTIQRTQQEDSAVYLCASSLGGFREQFFGPGTRLTVL.

The table lists this clonotype with many counts. The chain has TRBV27 and TRBJ2-3; D may correspond to TRBD1 or TRBD2 (5 bases each). Germline V CDR1 and CDR2: MNHEY, SMNVEV (reference sequence). The V end lost 2 bases, the J end lost 0 bases, and 12 bases lay between the germline ends. This CDR3 region has 16 residues. The CDR3, as DNA: TGTGCCAGCAGTTTAATCGGGACGGAAAGCACAGATACGCAGTATTTT. It yields the protein CASSLIGTESTDTQYF.

Comment on this clonotype: Since a much larger clone is just one base distant, this may be a read error. Because it lacks the conserved phenylalanine or tryptophan at the end, this CDR3 is likely a read error. The chain has TRBV27 and TRBJ2-5, with 12 nucleotides matching TRBD1. Germline CDR1 MNHEY, CDR2 SMNVEV (reference sequence). V was pared by 6 bases and J by 6 bases, with 8 bases of the junction left unmatched. This CDR3 has 15 residues. CDR3 in amino acids: CASSYMGQGAQTQYI. The CDR3 DNA sequence: TGTGCCAGCAGCTACATGGGACAGGGGGCACAGACCCAGTACATC.

This clonotype was found many times. Being one base from a much bigger clone, this may be a read error. The chain carries TRBV9 and TRBJ2-5, with D uncertain. Germline assignment: CDR1 SGDLS and CDR2 YYNGEE. V dropped 1 base and J dropped 2 bases, with 3 bases sitting between them. The CDR3 has 12 amino acids. DNA for the CDR3: TGTGCCAGCAGCGTAAATCAAGAGACCCAGTACTTC. Amino acids: CASSVNQETQYF.

In its sample, this clonotype was seen a few times. The gene calls are TRBV20-1 and TRBJ1-6; 10 positions match TRBD1. Germline CDR1 and CDR2: DFQATT and SNEGSKA (reference sequence). V was pared by 0 bases and J by 5 bases, with 4 bases of the junction left unmatched. The CDR3 is 16 amino acids. The CDR3: CSARDRTGGDNSPLHF. The CDR3 bases are TGCAGTGCTAGAGATCGGACAGGGGGTGATAATTCACCCCTCCACTTT.

Points on this clonotype: With a much larger clone just one base away, this may be a read error. This chain joins TRBV6-1 and TRBJ2-4, with 11 bases aligning to TRBD1. The CDR3 length is 13 residues. The germline V gene encodes CDR1 MNHNS and CDR2 SASEGT. As DNA, the CDR3 is TGTGTCAGCAGTGCCCGGACAGGGGGCGATCAGTACTTC. Translated: CVSSARTGGDQYF.

The table lists this clonotype with many counts. The genes are TRBV5-1 and TRBJ1-1; weak D call: TRBD1 (6 bases). Per germline, CDR1 SGHRS and CDR2 YFSETQ. This CDR3 region has 14 residues. Trimming shortened V by 1 base and J by 5 bases, and 12 bases separated the two germline ends. CDR3 bases: TGCGCCAGCAGCTTGAACAGGGTGGATACTGAAGCTTTCTTT. Translation: CASSLNRVDTEAFF.

This chain links TRBV3-1 with TRBJ2-1; D call uncertain. The CDR3 is 14 amino acids. V gave up 0 bases and J gave up 9 bases, with 12 bases separating them. CDR1 is LGHDT and CDR2 is YNNKEL in the germline V gene (reference sequence). In DNA, the CDR3 is TGTGCCAGCAGCCAAGATCGGAAGATAACTGAGCAGTTCTTC. Its protein product is CASSQDRKITEQFF.

This clonotype was seen only a few times. The genes are TRBV7-2 and TRBJ2-3, with 10 nucleotides matching TRBD2. Germline-derived CDR1 and CDR2 are SGHTA and FQGNSA. Trimming removed 8 bases from V and 3 bases from J; junction bases left unmatched: 8. There are 15 residues in the CDR3. The DNA for the CDR3 is TGTGCCAGCTGGGAGAGCGGGAGGGGGACAGATACGCAGTATTTT. This codes for CASWESGRGTDTQYF.